This passage covers 23 T cell receptor beta chains from one sample sequenced in a study of tumor and adjacent non-tumor tissue in lung cancer. TCRbeta libraries were built with three rounds of nested PCR, modified from ARM-PCR. TCRdb reprocessed the multiplex PCR reads with MiXCR, giving one entry per CDR3 protein. Of over 100,000 distinct CDR3 sequences in the sample, roughly three fifths were seen once. RNA was extracted from bulk tissue without any cell sorting. Distant lung tissue was collected more than 3 cm away from the tumor edge. The sequencing input was distant non-tumor lung tissue. These receptors were collected from a man between 60 and 75 years old with non-small cell lung cancer.

This clonotype was observed a few times. The gene calls are TRBV5-1 and TRBJ2-6; 7 bases agree with TRBD2. The CDR3 consists of 18 residues. CDR1 and CDR2 (germline): SGHRS, YFSETQ. Trimming removed 0 bases from V and 0 bases from J; junction bases left unmatched: 6. CDR3 amino acids: CASSLGASGGSGANVLTF. CDR3 DNA sequence: TGCGCCAGCAGCTTGGGGGCCTCGGGGGGCTCTGGGGCCAACGTCCTGACTTTC.

Remarks on this clonotype: This may be a read error: a much more frequent sequence differs by one nucleotide. CDR3 residues: CSTRDPLAGVYNEQFF. CDR3 nucleotides: TGCAGTACTAGAGATCCGCTAGCGGGGGTATACAATGAGCAGTTCTTC. J is TRBJ2-1 and V is TRBV20-1, with 10 nucleotides matching TRBD2. Germline lookup yields CDR1 DFQATT and CDR2 SNEGSKA (reference sequence). The CDR3 sequence is 16 residues long.

The sample holds many counts of this clonotype. The V call is TRBV5-6, the J call TRBJ2-2, with D perhaps TRBD1 (5 bases). CDR3 size: 16 residues. V lost 0 bases, J lost 4 bases, and 13 bases lay in between. Germline V lookup: CDR1 SGHDT, CDR2 YYEEEE. CDR3 sequence: CASSLVRARGTGELFF. The CDR3 nucleotides are TGTGCCAGCAGCTTGGTCAGGGCCCGAGGCACCGGGGAGCTGTTTTTT. The full variable domain, rest sourced from reference TRBV5-6 and TRBJ2-2, is DAGVTQSPTHLIKTRGQQVTLRCSPKSGHDTVSWYQQALGQGPQFIFQYYEEEERQRGNFPDRFSGHQFPNYSSELNVNALLLGDSALYLCASSLVRARGTGELFFGEGSRLTVL.

Regarding this clonotype: Given a much more abundant clone one base away, this may be a read error. The CDR3 DNA follows: TGCAGTGCTAGAGATTTAGTTGGAGATACGCACTATTTT. Its protein is CSARDLVGDTHYF. J is TRBJ2-3 and V is TRBV20-1; no firm D call. Germline V gene sequence: CDR1 DFQATT, CDR2 SNEGSKA (reference sequence). This CDR3 contains 13 residues.

Remarks on this clonotype: Sequence at one end of the junction differs from germline and may be a read error. The CDR3 region is CASNLGQHNSPLHF. As DNA, the CDR3 is TGTGCCAGCAACCTCGGACAGCATAATTCACCCCTCCACTTC. V and J are TRBV12-3 or TRBV12-4 and TRBJ1-6; perhaps TRBD1 as D (6 bases). The CDR3 is 14 amino acids.

This clonotype was detected only a few times. The chain employs TRBV20-1 and TRBJ2-1; D gene unclear. Deletions cut 0 bases from V and 0 bases from J, with 12 bases between. The CDR3 loop spans 16 amino acids. In germline, CDR1 is DFQATT, CDR2 SNEGSKA (reference sequence). The CDR3 protein is CSAREGRTGSYNEQFF. CDR3 in DNA: TGCAGTGCTAGAGAGGGTCGTACCGGCTCCTACAATGAGCAGTTCTTC.

Worth noting for this clonotype: A much larger clonotype is one base distant, so this may be a read error. The V and J genes are TRBV14 and TRBJ1-5; TRBD1 is a possible D gene (6 bases). The CDR3 has 19 residues. Germline CDR1 SGHDN, CDR2 FVKESK. The CDR3 is CDSSQEGLQGPYSNQPQHF. In DNA, the CDR3 is TGTGACAGCAGCCAAGAAGGGCTCCAGGGGCCATATAGCAATCAGCCCCAGCATTTT.

A note on this clonotype: A much larger clone lies one base from this, so it may be a read error. V and J are TRBV5-1 and TRBJ2-5, with a possible D match to TRBD1 (6 bases). Germline V gene data show CDR1 as SGHRS and CDR2 as YFSETQ. V shed 7 bases and J shed 4 bases, with 23 bases lying between them. The CDR3 length is 16 residues. The CDR3 loop reads CASPTEWGRRGETQYF. As DNA, the CDR3 is TGCGCCAGCCCGACCGAGTGGGGGCGTAGGGGAGAGACCCAGTACTTC.

The sample holds one count of this clonotype. The germline gene is not matched at one end of the junction; a read error may be the cause. CDR3 sequence reads: CPSSESQGDGELLF. The CDR3 nucleotides read TGTCCCAGCAGTGAAAGTCAGGGGGACGGGGAGCTGCTTTTT. The V and J genes are TRBV6-1 and TRBJ2-2, with TRBD1 matching 7 bases. The CDR3 is 14 amino acids. CDR1 and CDR2 (germline): MNHNS, SASEGT.

As regards this clonotype: Germline and junction disagree at one end, which may indicate a read error. The rearrangement links TRBV11-2 to TRBJ2-5; 10 bases fit TRBD2. The CDR3 is made up of 16 amino acids. Germline V CDR1 and CDR2: SGHAT, FQNNGV. CDR3 protein: CASNPRTSGVGETRYF. For the CDR3, the DNA is TGTGCCAGCAACCCACGTACTAGCGGGGTGGGGGAGACCCGGTACTTC.

Concerning this clonotype: Since the CDR3 does not end with the conserved phenylalanine or tryptophan, this likely comes from a read error. The rearrangement links TRBV10-2 to TRBJ2-7; D gene unclear. This CDR3 is built from 11 residues. CDR1 is WSHSY and CDR2 is SAAADI in the germline V gene. The CDR3: CASKAAYEQYL. The CDR3 nucleotides are TGTGCCAGCAAAGCCGCCTACGAGCAGTACTTA.

This clonotype showed up many times. This chain uses TRBV5-1 with TRBJ2-5, with 8 bases matching TRBD2. V was pared by 1 base and J by 2 bases, with 4 bases of the junction left unmatched. The CDR3 runs 15 residues. Per germline, CDR1 SGHRS and CDR2 YFSETQ. The CDR3 DNA is TGCGCCAGCAGCTTGCAGCGGGGGCCGCAAGAGACCCAGTACTTC. It translates to CASSLQRGPQETQYF.

This clonotype was recorded a few times. A much larger clone sits a single nucleotide away, making a read error possible. The gene calls are TRBV4-1 and TRBJ1-4; no reliable D call. The CDR3 has 15 residues. In germline, CDR1 is MGHRA, CDR2 YSYEKL. The DNA for the CDR3 is TGCGCCAGCAGCCATCCGGAACGTACTAATGAAAAACTGCTTTTT. It encodes CASSHPERTNEKLLF.

This clonotype has a single count. The conserved final phenylalanine or tryptophan is absent from the CDR3, which likely points to a read error. The V gene is TRBV4-2, the J gene TRBJ1-6, with TRBD1 identical over 8 bases. CDR1 LGHNA and CDR2 YNFKEQ come from the germline V gene. There are 15 residues in the CDR3. The CDR3 is CASSQETGANSPLHY. Written as DNA, the CDR3 is TGTGCCAGCAGCCAGGAGACAGGGGCTAATTCACCTCTCCACTAT.

This clonotype was observed at least ten times. The chain uses TRBV4-1 and TRBJ2-1, with a possible D match to TRBD2 (6 bases). Per the germline V gene, CDR1 is MGHRA and CDR2 is YSYEKL. Trimming removed 0 bases from V and 4 bases from J, with 16 bases in between. The CDR3 length is 17 residues. This CDR3 is CASSQDPPGVQYNEQFF. Here the CDR3 DNA reads TGCGCCAGCAGCCAAGATCCCCCGGGAGTTCAGTACAATGAGCAGTTCTTC.

The chain couples TRBV6-4 to TRBJ1-6; D is unresolved. Germline V gene lookup returns CDR1 MRHNA and CDR2 SNTAGT. The CDR3 runs to 13 residues. The germline V and J ends were trimmed by 2 bases and 7 bases, with 6 bases remaining between them. The CDR3 DNA is TGTGCCAGCAGTGACAGGGAAAATTCACCCCTCCACTTT. This codes for CASSDRENSPLHF.

This clonotype was seen a few times. Just one base apart from a much larger clone, this may be a read error. The CDR3 DNA is TGTGCCAGCAGCCAAGAGTCGGAGGGGACCTATGACTACACCTTC. Translated: CASSQESEGTYDYTF. The chain carries TRBV4-2 and TRBJ1-2; tentatively, D is TRBD1 (5 bases). This CDR3 contains 15 residues. The germline gives CDR1 LGHNA, CDR2 YNFKEQ.

Points on this clonotype: This clone may be a read error of a much larger clone one base away. V and J are TRBV28 and TRBJ2-1, with TRBD1 matching over 8 bases. This CDR3 is 13 amino acids long. Germline CDR1 is MDHEN and CDR2 is SYDVKM. The CDR3 here is CASTGQGYNGQFF. The DNA of the CDR3 is TGTGCCAGCACCGGACAGGGCTACAATGGGCAGTTCTTC.

There are a few counts of this clonotype. The chain uses TRBV20-1 and TRBJ1-2, with 8 bases lining up with TRBD1. The V gene end was trimmed by 5 bases and the J gene end by 3 bases; junction bases not matched to a gene: 5. Germline-derived CDR1 and CDR2 are DFQATT and SNEGSKA (reference sequence). This CDR3 comprises 13 residues. The CDR3 DNA follows: TGCAGTGCTGTATCGACAGGGGACTATGGCTACACCTTC. This encodes CSAVSTGDYGYTF.

Concerning this clonotype itself: The junction does not match germline at one end; this may be a read error. CDR3 sequence (DNA): TGCAGCGTTGAAGTGGCTGCCCGTGAGACCAAGTACTTC. Its protein product is CSVEVAARETKYF. This sequence joins TRBV29-1 and TRBJ2-5, with D uncertain. Germline CDR1 reads SQVTM; CDR2 reads ANQGSEA. The CDR3 covers 13 residues.

At least ten counts were recorded for this clonotype. The V gene is TRBV12-3 or TRBV12-4, the J gene TRBJ1-5; no clear D gene. V was shortened by 3 bases and J by 7 bases, with 7 bases between the two germline ends. The CDR3 covers 12 residues. CDR3 sequence reads: CASSLVGQPQHF. The CDR3 coding sequence is TGTGCCAGCAGTTTGGTGGGACAGCCCCAGCATTTT.

Of note for this clonotype: One end of the junction is discordant with germline, which a read error may explain. V usage is TRBV4-1 and J usage is TRBJ2-2, with D possibly being TRBD2 (6 bases). The CDR3 has 16 amino acids. Germline loops: CDR1 MGHRA, CDR2 YSYEKL. CDR3 nucleotide sequence: TGCGCCAGCAGCCAAGGGAGGGGTTCGGGCACCGGGGACCTGCTTTTT. Its protein is CASSQGRGSGTGDLLF.

Turning to this clonotype: This may stem from a read error, because a much larger clone lies one nucleotide away. The chain carries TRBV25-1 and TRBJ1-6, with D unclear. V was cut by 2 bases and J by 3 bases, with 20 bases left in between. The germline V gene encodes CDR1 MGHDK and CDR2 SYGVNS. CDR3 size: 19 residues. CDR3 sequence reads: CASSEKDPRWVFYNSPLHF. CDR3 nucleotides: TGTGCCAGCAGTGAAAAAGATCCCCGATGGGTGTTCTATAATTCACCCCTCCACTTT.